These 26 T cell receptor beta chains came from one sample sequenced in a study of CD8+CD57+ T cells in acquired aplastic anemia. Individuals selected for sequencing had exhibited CD8+CD57+ cell expansion on flow cytometry. It was genomic DNA that served as the template for profiling TCR beta VDJ and CDR3. TCRdb called the reads again in MiXCR, with one record for every CDR3 protein. The sample has some 200,000 distinct CDR3 sequences, approximately 60% seen once. The source material was sorted CD4+, CD8+, or CD8+CD57+ T cells (not recorded which) from PBMCs. All receptors derive from a human donor with aplastic anemia.

Points on this clonotype: A read error may produce the germline difference seen at one junction end. This chain connects TRBV5-1 to TRBJ1-2, with 9 bases identical to TRBD1. CDR1 and CDR2 from the germline V gene are SGHRS and YFSETQ. This CDR3 contains 16 residues. CDR3 in amino acids: CASSLGGTGIENGYTF. The CDR3 DNA reads as TGTGCCAGCAGCTTGGGGGGGACAGGGATCGAAAATGGCTACACCTTC.

Ten or more counts support this clonotype. The chain links TRBV2 to TRBJ1-1; D unclear. The CDR3 has 14 residues. Trimming cost V 3 bases and J 1 base, with 9 bases left between them. The V gene's germline CDR1 is SNHLY and CDR2 FYNNEI. CDR3: CASSDLYQNTEAFF. The CDR3 nucleotides are TGTGCCAGCAGTGATCTCTACCAGAACACTGAAGCTTTCTTT. Full variable domain (outside the CDR3, taken from reference TRBV2 and TRBJ1-1): EPEVTQTPSHQVTQMGQEVILRCVPISNHLYFYWYRQILGQKVEFLVSFYNNEISEKSEIFDDQFSVERPDGSNFTLKIRSTKLEDSAMYFCASSDLYQNTEAFFGQGTRLTVV.

This clonotype has at least ten counts. The V gene is TRBV2, the J gene TRBJ1-4, with unresolved D. The germline V gene encodes CDR1 SNHLY and CDR2 FYNNEI. The CDR3 spans 15 residues. The germline V and J ends were trimmed by 7 bases and 0 bases, with 12 bases remaining between them. This chain's CDR3 is CASKVIAATNEKLFF. The CDR3 nucleotides read TGTGCCAGCAAAGTCATAGCTGCAACTAATGAAAAACTGTTTTTT. The full variable domain, its missing parts supplied by reference TRBV2 and TRBJ1-4, is EPEVTQTPSHQVTQMGQEVILRCVPISNHLYFYWYRQILGQKVEFLVSFYNNEISEKSEIFDDQFSVERPDGSNFTLKIRSTKLEDSAMYFCASKVIAATNEKLFFGSGTQLSVL.

This clonotype has a count of ten or more. The chain employs TRBV2 and TRBJ2-7; TRBD1 agrees at 7 bases. V shed 4 bases, J shed 2 bases, and the junction held 2 bases outside the gene matches. The CDR3 contains 13 residues. Germline V lookup: CDR1 SNHLY, CDR2 FYNNEI. The CDR3 bases are TGTGCCAGCAGTGGGGGACAGACCTACGAGCAGTACTTC. Residues: CASSGGQTYEQYF.

The DNA for the CDR3 is TGCAGCGTTGGGGACGGCAATCAGCCCCAGCATTTT. Its translation is CSVGDGNQPQHF. The chain recombines TRBV29-1 with TRBJ1-5; D is possibly TRBD1 (5 bases). V was clipped by 4 bases and J by 2 bases, with 6 bases between them. The CDR3 length is 12 residues. Germline-derived CDR1 and CDR2 are SQVTM and ANQGSEA.

The chain uses TRBV2 and TRBJ2-3, with a tentative D call TRBD2 (5 bases). Trimming took 2 bases from V and 4 from J, leaving 22 bases between them. This CDR3 has 18 residues. Germline V gene sequence: CDR1 SNHLY, CDR2 FYNNEI. The CDR3 spells CASSESRLIGLRADTQYF. The CDR3 region has the DNA TGTGCCAGCAGTGAATCTAGGCTCATCGGACTCCGCGCAGATACGCAGTATTTT.

This rearrangement joins TRBV7-9 to TRBJ2-1, with 9 bases that match TRBD1. CDR3 length: 18 amino acids. Unmatched junction bases numbered 14, after V lost 0 bases and J lost 8 bases. Germline CDR1 SEHNR, CDR2 FQNEAQ (reference sequence). The DNA for the CDR3 is TGTGCCAGCAGCTTAGCTCTCTGGGGACAGGGAATTCGGGATGAGCAGTTCTTC. Its translation is CASSLALWGQGIRDEQFF.

The CDR3 is CASSPEDVSNEQFF. CDR3 DNA sequence: TGTGCCAGCAGCCCTGAGGACGTCTCCAATGAGCAGTTCTTC. This chain connects TRBV7-3 to TRBJ2-1; D is ambiguous. CDR1 and CDR2 from the germline V gene are SGHTA and FQGTGA. V was clipped by 5 bases and J by 6 bases, with 14 bases between them. This CDR3 is 14 amino acids long.

As to this clonotype: The junction departs from the called germline gene at one end, perhaps through a read error. The V call is TRBV24-1, the J call TRBJ2-5; a weak D match, TRBD2 (6 bases). The CDR3 is 10 residues long. CDR1 and CDR2 from the germline V gene are KGHDR and SFDVKD. The CDR3 bases are TGTGCCACCAGTGGCGGGGCAGGGTCCTTC. It translates to CATSGGAGSF.

This clonotype appeared a few times. The chain recombines TRBV20-1 with TRBJ1-1, with unresolved D. The CDR3 contains 13 residues. In germline, CDR1 is DFQATT, CDR2 SNEGSKA (reference sequence). V lost 6 bases, J lost 2 bases, and 13 bases lay in between. CDR3: CSAKGPANTEAFF. DNA for the CDR3: TGCAGTGCCAAAGGGCCCGCCAACACTGAAGCTTTCTTT.

The chain recombines TRBV15 with TRBJ1-4; TRBD1 is a possible D gene (6 bases). The germline V and J ends were trimmed by 9 bases and 0 bases, with 8 bases remaining between them. Germline values: CDR1 LNHNV, CDR2 YYDKDF (reference sequence). The CDR3 runs 13 residues. This chain's CDR3 is CATSGATNEKLFF. CDR3 nucleotide sequence: TGTGCCACATCAGGGGCAACTAATGAAAAACTGTTTTTT.

V and J are TRBV7-3 and TRBJ2-1; TRBD1 aligns across 7 bases. The junction had 10 bases not matched to a gene; V was cut back by 4 bases and J by 7 bases. Germline V gives CDR1 SGHTA, CDR2 FQGTGA. The CDR3 loop spans 15 amino acids. Here the CDR3 reads CASSSSLTGMNEQFF. The CDR3 nucleotides are TGTGCCAGCAGCTCTTCCTTGACAGGGATGAATGAGCAGTTCTTC.

There are a few counts of this clonotype. The chain links TRBV27 to TRBJ1-2; TRBD1 agrees at 7 bases. CDR3 size: 15 residues. The trim removed 5 bases at V and 1 base at J, leaving 7 bases unmatched. CDR1 and CDR2 (germline): MNHEY, SMNVEV (reference sequence). The CDR3 DNA is TGTGCCAGCAGTCCGGGGGACAGTCTTAACTATGGCTACACCTTC. This sequence encodes CASSPGDSLNYGYTF.

This sequence joins TRBV6-4 and TRBJ2-1, with D possibly being TRBD1 (6 bases). The CDR3 has 15 residues. The V and J ends lost 0 bases and 7 bases respectively, with 13 bases between them. Germline V CDR1 and CDR2: MRHNA, SNTAGT. CDR3 nucleotides: TGTGCCAGCAGTGACTCGGGGACACCGGCAAATGAGCAGTTCTTC. Its translation: CASSDSGTPANEQFF.

The chain has TRBV7-3 and TRBJ1-5; D is possibly TRBD1 (6 bases). V was pared by 2 bases and J by 1 base, with 12 bases between. Per germline, CDR1 SGHTA and CDR2 FQGTGA. The CDR3 sequence is 16 residues long. The CDR3 region has the DNA TGTGCCAGCAGCTTACAGGGGCAGCGGAGCAATCAGCCCCAGCATTTT. Its translation is CASSLQGQRSNQPQHF.

The V call is TRBV24-1, the J call TRBJ1-2; 11 bases are shared with TRBD1. Per germline, CDR1 KGHDR and CDR2 SFDVKD. The V segment lost 0 bases and the J segment 1 base; nucleotides outside the gene matches: 3. The CDR3 is 17 residues long. This chain's CDR3 is CATSDLTGTGGNYGYTF. In DNA, the CDR3 is TGTGCCACCAGTGATTTGACAGGGACAGGGGGTAACTATGGCTACACCTTC.

The genes are TRBV10-1 and TRBJ2-7; D unresolved. The CDR3 contains 13 residues. V dropped 8 bases and J dropped 0 bases, with 11 bases sitting between them. Germline assignment: CDR1 WNHNN and CDR2 SYGVQD (reference sequence). CDR3 sequence: CASRVRISYEQYF. CDR3 sequence (DNA): TGCGCCAGCCGTGTAAGGATCTCCTACGAGCAGTACTTC.

The chain has TRBV15 and TRBJ2-3, with 7 bases fitting TRBD2. Unmatched junction bases numbered 9, after V lost 5 bases and J lost 4 bases. The CDR3 spans 15 residues. The germline gives CDR1 LNHNV, CDR2 YYDKDF (reference sequence). The CDR3 loop reads CATSGLAGEADTQYF. The CDR3 nucleotides are TGTGCCACCAGCGGCCTGGCGGGAGAAGCAGATACGCAGTATTTT.

This chain's CDR3 is CSVDGEQFF. In DNA form, the CDR3 reads TGCAGCGTTGACGGTGAGCAGTTCTTC. The genes are TRBV29-1 and TRBJ2-1; no clear D. The V gene lost 3 bases and the J gene lost 9 bases, with 3 bases spanning the gap. The CDR3 runs 9 residues. CDR1 is SQVTM and CDR2 is ANQGSEA in the germline V gene.

Turning to this clonotype: This may be a read error: a much more frequent sequence differs by one nucleotide. The CDR3 protein is CASNDFVGYEQYF. In nucleotides, the CDR3 is TGTGCCAGCAATGACTTCGTGGGCTACGAGCAGTACTTC. The V gene is TRBV6-4, the J gene TRBJ2-7; no reliable D call. The CDR3 runs 13 residues. From germline, CDR1 is MRHNA and CDR2 SNTAGT.

The chain carries TRBV12-3 or TRBV12-4 and TRBJ1-4; D perhaps matches TRBD1 (5 bases). Trimming took off 5 bases at V and 7 bases at J, with 14 bases between the two ends. This CDR3 comprises 14 residues. CDR3 DNA: TGTGCCAGCAGTCCTCCAGGGATCAGTGAAAAACTGTTTTTT. Protein: CASSPPGISEKLFF.

The chain uses TRBV2 and TRBJ1-1; a weak D match, TRBD1 (5 bases). Trimming took off 1 base at V and 11 bases at J, with 11 bases between the two ends. Germline lookup yields CDR1 SNHLY and CDR2 FYNNEI. This CDR3 comprises 12 residues. CDR3 amino acids: CASSEGGARAFF. Written as DNA, the CDR3 is TGTGCCAGCAGTGAAGGAGGGGCTCGCGCTTTCTTT.

This clonotype was seen many times. The chain couples TRBV10-3 to TRBJ2-7, with TRBD2 matching 10 bases. Trimming cost V 10 bases and J 8 bases; bases outside gene matches: 5. Looked up from germline, CDR1 is ENHRY and CDR2 is SYGVKD. The CDR3 spans 11 residues. The chain's CDR3 is CATSSGGQQYF. The CDR3 DNA is TGTGCCACTTCTAGCGGGGGCCAGCAGTACTTC.

The rearrangement uses TRBV7-9 and TRBJ1-5, with D uncertain. Germline CDR1 is SEHNR and CDR2 is FQNEAQ (reference sequence). Trimming cost V 3 bases and J 6 bases, with 9 bases left between them. The CDR3 has 13 residues. The CDR3 sequence is CASSFTAGQPQHF. The CDR3 bases are TGTGCCAGCAGCTTTACAGCGGGTCAGCCCCAGCATTTT.

This clonotype was detected a few times. DNA of the CDR3: TGCAGTGCTAGAGCCGGGATGGACTACGAGCAGTACTTC. This encodes CSARAGMDYEQYF. J is TRBJ2-7 and V is TRBV20-1, with D perhaps matching TRBD2 (5 bases). This CDR3 has 13 amino acids. The V gene's germline CDR1 is DFQATT and CDR2 SNEGSKA (reference sequence). V shed 1 base and J shed 3 bases, with 10 bases lying between them.

This clonotype was seen ten or more times. The chain uses TRBV11-2 and TRBJ2-1; the match to TRBD2 covers 9 bases. Per the germline V gene, CDR1 is SGHAT and CDR2 is FQNNGV. The length of the CDR3 is 16 residues. The junction had 7 bases not matched to a gene; V was cut back by 2 bases and J by 5 bases. The CDR3: CASSLSTLAGNNEQFF. As DNA, the CDR3 is TGTGCCAGCAGCTTAAGTACCCTAGCGGGGAACAATGAGCAGTTCTTC.